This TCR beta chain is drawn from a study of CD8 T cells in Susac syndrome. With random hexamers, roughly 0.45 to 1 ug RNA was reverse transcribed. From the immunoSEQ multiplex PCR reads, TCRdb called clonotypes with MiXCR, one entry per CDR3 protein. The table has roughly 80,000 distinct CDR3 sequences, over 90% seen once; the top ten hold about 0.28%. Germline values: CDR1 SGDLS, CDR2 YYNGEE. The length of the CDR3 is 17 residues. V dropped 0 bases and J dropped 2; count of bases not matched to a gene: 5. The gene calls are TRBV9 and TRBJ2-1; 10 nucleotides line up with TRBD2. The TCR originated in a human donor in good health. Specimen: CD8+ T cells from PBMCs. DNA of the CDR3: TGTGCCAGCAGCGTAGGACTAGCGGGCGAGGCCTACAATGAGCAGTTCTTC. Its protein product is CASSVGLAGEAYNEQFF.